Sequencing of this T cell receptor (beta chain) was carried out in a study of blood T cell repertoires in COVID-19. About the research overall: Sample material is recorded as cDNA or gDNA derived from T cells, B-cell-depleted T cells, or PBMCs.

Method: immunoSEQ multiplex PCR; TCRdb's copy keeps in-frame clones and lacks some. Of about 330,000 clones detected, about 85% appear once; the ten largest clones hold approximately 5%. J gave up 0 bases and V 5 bases, and 6 bases lay outside the gene matches. The CDR3 consists of 18 residues. Germline assignment: CDR1 SGHNT and CDR2 YENEEA. Participant ages covered about 18 to 90 years across 24 US areas. All recovered Cohort 3 donors got two negative PCRs, got clearance, or saw symptom resolution. The genes are TRBV11-3 and TRBJ2-3; 15 bases align to TRBD2. This receptor was obtained from a woman in her twenties or thirties who had recovered from COVID-19. Sample: PBMCs or T cells enriched from blood (not recorded which). CDR3 sequence (DNA): TGTGCCAGCAGCGCGGGACTAGCGGGGGGAAGAAGCACAGATACGCAGTATTTT. Translated, it gives CASSAGLAGGRSTDTQYF.